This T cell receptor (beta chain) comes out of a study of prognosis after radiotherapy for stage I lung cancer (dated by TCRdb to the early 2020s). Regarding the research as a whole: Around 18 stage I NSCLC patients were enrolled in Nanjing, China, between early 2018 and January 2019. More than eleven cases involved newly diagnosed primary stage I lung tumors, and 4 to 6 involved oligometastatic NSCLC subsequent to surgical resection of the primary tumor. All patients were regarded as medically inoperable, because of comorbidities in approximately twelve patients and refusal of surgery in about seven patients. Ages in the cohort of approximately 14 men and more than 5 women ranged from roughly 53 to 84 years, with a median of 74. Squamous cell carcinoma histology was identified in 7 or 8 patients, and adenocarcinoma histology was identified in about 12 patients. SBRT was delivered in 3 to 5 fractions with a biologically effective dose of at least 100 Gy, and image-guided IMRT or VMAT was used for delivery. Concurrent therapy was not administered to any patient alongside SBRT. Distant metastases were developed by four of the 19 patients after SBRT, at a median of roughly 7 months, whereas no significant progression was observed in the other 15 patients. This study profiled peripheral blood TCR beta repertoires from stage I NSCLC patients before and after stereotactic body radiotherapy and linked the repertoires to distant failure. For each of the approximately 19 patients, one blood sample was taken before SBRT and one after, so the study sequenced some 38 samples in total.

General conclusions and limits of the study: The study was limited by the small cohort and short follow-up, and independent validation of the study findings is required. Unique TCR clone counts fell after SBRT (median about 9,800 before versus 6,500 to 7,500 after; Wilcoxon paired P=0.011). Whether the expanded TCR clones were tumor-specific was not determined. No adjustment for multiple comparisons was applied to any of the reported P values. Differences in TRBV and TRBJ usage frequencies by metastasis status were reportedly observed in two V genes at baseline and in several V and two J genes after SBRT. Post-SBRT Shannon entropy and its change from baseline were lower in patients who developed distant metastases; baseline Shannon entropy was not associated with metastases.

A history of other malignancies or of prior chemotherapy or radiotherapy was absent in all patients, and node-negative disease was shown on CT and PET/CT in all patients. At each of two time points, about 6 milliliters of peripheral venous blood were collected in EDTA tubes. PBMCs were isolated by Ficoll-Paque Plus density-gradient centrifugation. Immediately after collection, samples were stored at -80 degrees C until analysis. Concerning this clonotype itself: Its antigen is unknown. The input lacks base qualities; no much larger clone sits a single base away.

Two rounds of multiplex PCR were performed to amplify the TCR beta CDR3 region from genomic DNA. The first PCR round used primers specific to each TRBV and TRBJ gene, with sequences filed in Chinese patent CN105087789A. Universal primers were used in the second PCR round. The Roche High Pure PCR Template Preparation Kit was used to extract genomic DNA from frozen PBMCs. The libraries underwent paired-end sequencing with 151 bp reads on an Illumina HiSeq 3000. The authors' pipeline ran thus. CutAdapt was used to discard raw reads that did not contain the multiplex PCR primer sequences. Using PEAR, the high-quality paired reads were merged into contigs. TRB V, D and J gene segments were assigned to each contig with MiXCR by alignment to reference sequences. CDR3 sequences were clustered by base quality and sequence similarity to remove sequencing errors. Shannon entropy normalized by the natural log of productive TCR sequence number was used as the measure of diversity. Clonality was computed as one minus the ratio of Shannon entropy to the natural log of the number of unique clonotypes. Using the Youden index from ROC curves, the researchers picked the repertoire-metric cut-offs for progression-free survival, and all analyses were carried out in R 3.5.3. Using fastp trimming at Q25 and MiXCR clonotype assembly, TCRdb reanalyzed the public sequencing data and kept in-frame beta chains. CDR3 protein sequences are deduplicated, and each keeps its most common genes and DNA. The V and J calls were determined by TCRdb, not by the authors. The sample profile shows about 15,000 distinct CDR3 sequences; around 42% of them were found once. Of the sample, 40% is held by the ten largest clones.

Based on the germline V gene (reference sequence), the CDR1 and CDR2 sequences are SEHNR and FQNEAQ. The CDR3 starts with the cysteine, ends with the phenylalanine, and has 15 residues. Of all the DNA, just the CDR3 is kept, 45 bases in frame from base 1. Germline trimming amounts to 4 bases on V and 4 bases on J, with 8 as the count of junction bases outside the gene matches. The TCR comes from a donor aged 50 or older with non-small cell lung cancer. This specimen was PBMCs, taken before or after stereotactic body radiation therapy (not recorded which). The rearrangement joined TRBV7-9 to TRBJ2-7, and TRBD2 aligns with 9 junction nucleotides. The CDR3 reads CASSSSGAGGYEQYF. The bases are TGTGCCAGCAGCTCTAGCGGGGCGGGAGGTTACGAGCAGTACTTC.